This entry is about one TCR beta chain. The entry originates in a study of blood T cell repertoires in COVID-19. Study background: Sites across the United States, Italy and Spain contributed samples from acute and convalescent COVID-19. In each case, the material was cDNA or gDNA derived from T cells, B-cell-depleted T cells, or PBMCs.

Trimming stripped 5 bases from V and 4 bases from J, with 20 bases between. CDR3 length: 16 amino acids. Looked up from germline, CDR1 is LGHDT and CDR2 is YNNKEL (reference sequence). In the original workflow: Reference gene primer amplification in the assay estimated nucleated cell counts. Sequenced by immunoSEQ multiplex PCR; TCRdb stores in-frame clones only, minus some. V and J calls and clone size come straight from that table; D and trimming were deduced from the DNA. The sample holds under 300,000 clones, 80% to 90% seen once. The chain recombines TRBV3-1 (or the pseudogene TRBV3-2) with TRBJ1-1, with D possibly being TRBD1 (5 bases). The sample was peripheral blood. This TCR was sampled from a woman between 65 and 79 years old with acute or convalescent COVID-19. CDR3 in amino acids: CASSLRGWEGSTEAFF. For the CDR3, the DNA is TGTGCCAGCAGCTTAAGGGGATGGGAAGGCTCCACTGAAGCTTTCTTT.